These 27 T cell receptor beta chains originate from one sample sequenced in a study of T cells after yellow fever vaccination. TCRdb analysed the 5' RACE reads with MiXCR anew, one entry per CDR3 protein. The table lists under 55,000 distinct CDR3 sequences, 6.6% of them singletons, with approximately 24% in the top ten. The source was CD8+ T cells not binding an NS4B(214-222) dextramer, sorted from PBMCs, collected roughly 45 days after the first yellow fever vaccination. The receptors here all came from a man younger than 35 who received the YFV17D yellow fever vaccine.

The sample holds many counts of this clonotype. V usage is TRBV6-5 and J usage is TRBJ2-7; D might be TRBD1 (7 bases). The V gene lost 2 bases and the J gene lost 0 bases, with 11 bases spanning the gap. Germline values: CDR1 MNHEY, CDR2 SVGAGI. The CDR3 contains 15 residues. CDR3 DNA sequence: TGTGCCAGCAGTTACGGAGGGGGCGGCTCCTACGAGCAGTACTTC. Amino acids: CASSYGGGGSYEQYF.

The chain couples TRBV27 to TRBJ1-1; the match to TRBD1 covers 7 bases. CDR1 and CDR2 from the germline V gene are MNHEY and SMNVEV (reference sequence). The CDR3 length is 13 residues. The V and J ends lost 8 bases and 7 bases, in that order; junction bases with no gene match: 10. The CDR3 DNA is TGTGCCAGCGGAGCGACAGGGCTGGGTGAAGCTTTCTTT. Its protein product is CASGATGLGEAFF.

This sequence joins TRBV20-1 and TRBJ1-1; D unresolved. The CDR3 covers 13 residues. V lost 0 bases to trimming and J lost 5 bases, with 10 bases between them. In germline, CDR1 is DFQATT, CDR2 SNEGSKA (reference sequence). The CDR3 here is CSAREAGSTEAFF. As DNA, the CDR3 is TGCAGTGCTAGAGAGGCGGGGAGTACTGAAGCTTTCTTT.

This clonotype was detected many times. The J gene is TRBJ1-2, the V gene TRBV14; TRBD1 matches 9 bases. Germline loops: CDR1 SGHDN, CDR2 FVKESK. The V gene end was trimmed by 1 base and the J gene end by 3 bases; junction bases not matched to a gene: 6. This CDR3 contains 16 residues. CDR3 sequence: CASSQGGQGHYYGYTF. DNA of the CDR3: TGTGCCAGCAGCCAAGGCGGACAGGGGCATTACTATGGCTACACCTTC.

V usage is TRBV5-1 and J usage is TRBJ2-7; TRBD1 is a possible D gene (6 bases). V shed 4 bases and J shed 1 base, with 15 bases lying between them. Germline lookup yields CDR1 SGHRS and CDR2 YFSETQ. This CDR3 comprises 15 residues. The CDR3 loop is CASSLTGSTSYEQYF. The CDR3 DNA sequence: TGCGCCAGCAGCCTAACAGGGTCCACATCCTACGAGCAGTACTTC.

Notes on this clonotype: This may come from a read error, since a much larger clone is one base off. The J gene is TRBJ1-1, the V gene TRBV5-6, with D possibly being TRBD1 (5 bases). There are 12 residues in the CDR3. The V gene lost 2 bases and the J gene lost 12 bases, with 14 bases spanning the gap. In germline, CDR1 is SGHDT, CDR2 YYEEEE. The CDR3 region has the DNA TGTGCCAGCAGCTTTACAACAGGAGGGTCTTTCTTT. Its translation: CASSFTTGGSFF.

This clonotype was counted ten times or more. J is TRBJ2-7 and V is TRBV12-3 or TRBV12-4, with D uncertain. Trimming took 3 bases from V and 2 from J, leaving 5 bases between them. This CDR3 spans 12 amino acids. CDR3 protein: CASSFGTYEQYV. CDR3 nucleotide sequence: TGTGCCAGCAGTTTTGGTACCTACGAGCAGTACGTC.

The CDR3, as DNA: TGTGCCAGCAAAGGATTAGGGGAGGGAAATGAGCAGTTCTTC. Translated: CASKGLGEGNEQFF. The rearrangement joins TRBV2 to TRBJ2-1; 7 bases match TRBD2. This CDR3 contains 14 residues. V shed 7 bases, J shed 7 bases, and the junction held 10 bases outside the gene matches. Germline V gene sequence: CDR1 SNHLY, CDR2 FYNNEI.

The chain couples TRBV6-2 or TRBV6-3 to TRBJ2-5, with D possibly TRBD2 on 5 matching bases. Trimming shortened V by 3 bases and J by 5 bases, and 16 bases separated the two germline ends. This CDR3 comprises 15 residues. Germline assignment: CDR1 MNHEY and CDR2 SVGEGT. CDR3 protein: CASSYKVTGSETQYF. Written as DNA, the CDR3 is TGTGCCAGCAGTTATAAAGTTACGGGGTCCGAGACCCAGTACTTC.

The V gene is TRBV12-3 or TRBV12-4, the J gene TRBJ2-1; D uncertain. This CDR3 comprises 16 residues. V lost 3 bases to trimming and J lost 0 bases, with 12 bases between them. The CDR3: CASSFPFGVSYNEQFF. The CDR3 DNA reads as TGTGCCAGCAGTTTTCCATTTGGGGTCTCCTACAATGAGCAGTTCTTC.

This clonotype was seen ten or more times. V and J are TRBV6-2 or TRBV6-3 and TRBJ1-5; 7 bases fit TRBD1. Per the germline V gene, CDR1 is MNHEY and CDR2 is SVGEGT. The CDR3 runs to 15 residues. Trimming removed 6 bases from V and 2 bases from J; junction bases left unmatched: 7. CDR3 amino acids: CASRPGTEGNQPQHF. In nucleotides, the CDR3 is TGTGCCAGCAGGCCCGGGACAGAGGGCAATCAGCCCCAGCATTTT.

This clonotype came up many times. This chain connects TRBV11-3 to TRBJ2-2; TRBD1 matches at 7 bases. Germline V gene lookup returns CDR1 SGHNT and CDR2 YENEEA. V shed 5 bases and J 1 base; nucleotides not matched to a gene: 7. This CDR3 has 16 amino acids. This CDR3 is CASSPTGTENTGELFF. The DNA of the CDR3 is TGTGCCAGCAGCCCAACCGGGACAGAGAACACCGGGGAGCTGTTTTTT.

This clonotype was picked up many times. The CDR3: CASRGTGGPANYGYTF. CDR3 DNA: TGTGCCAGCAGAGGGACAGGGGGACCCGCTAACTATGGCTACACCTTC. The chain couples TRBV2 to TRBJ1-2; 11 positions agree with TRBD1. CDR3 length: 16 residues. Germline loops: CDR1 SNHLY, CDR2 FYNNEI. V shed 6 bases, J shed 0 bases, and the junction held 6 bases outside the gene matches. The full variable domain, its missing parts supplied by reference TRBV2 and TRBJ1-2, is EPEVTQTPSHQVTQMGQEVILRCVPISNHLYFYWYRQILGQKVEFLVSFYNNEISEKSEIFDDQFSVERPDGSNFTLKIRSTKLEDSAMYFCASRGTGGPANYGYTFGSGTRLTVV.

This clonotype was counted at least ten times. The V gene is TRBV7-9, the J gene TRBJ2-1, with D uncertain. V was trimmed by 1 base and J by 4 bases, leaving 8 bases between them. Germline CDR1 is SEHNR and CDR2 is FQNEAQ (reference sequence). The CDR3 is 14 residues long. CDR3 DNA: TGTGCCAGCAGCTTAGAGCCCTCGTACAATGAGCAGTTCTTC. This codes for CASSLEPSYNEQFF.

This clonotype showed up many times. CDR3 bases: TGTGCCAGTAGTATGGTCCCAATCATCGGCGAGCAGTACTTC. Translating it yields CASSMVPIIGEQYF. The rearrangement uses TRBV19 and TRBJ2-7, with D uncertain. The CDR3 runs to 14 residues. In germline, CDR1 is LNHDA, CDR2 SQIVND (reference sequence). V was shortened by 3 bases and J by 6 bases, with 15 bases between the two germline ends.

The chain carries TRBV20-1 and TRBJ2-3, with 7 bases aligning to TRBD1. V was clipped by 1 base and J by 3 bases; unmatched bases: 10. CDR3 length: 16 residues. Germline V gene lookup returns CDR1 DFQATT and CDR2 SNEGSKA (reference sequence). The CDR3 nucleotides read TGCAGTGCTAGAGCTGACAGGGAATCTTGGACAGATACGCAGTATTTT. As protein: CSARADRESWTDTQYF.

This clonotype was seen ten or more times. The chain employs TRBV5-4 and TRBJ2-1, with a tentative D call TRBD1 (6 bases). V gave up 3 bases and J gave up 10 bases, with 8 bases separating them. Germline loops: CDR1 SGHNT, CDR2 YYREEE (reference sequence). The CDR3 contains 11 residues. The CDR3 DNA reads TGTGCCAGCAGCTCGCAGGGGGAGCAGTTCTTC. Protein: CASSSQGEQFF.

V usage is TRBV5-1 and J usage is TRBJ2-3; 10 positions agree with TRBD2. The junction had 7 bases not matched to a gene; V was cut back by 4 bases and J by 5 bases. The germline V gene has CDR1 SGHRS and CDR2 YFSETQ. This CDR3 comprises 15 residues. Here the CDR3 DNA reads TGCGCCAGCAGCGAAACTAGCGGGGACCTAGATACGCAGTATTTT. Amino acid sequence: CASSETSGDLDTQYF.

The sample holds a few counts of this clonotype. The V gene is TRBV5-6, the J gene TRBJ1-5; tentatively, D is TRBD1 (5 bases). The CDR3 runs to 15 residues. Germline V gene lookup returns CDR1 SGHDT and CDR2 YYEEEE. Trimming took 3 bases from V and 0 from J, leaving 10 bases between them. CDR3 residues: CASSSMTDSNQPQHF. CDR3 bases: TGTGCCAGCAGCTCTATGACAGATAGCAATCAGCCCCAGCATTTT.

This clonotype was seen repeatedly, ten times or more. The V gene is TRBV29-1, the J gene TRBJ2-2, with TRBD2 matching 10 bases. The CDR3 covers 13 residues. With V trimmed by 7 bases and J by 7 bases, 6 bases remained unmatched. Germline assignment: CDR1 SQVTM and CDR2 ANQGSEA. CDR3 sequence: CSGLTSGNGELFF. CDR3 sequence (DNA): TGCAGCGGGTTAACTAGCGGGAACGGGGAGCTGTTTTTT.

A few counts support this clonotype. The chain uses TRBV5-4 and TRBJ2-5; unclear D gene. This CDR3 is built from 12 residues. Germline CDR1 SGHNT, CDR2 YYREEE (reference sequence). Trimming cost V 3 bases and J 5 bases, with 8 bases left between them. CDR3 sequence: CASSSPGETQYF. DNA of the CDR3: TGTGCCAGCAGCTCGCCTGGTGAGACCCAGTACTTC.

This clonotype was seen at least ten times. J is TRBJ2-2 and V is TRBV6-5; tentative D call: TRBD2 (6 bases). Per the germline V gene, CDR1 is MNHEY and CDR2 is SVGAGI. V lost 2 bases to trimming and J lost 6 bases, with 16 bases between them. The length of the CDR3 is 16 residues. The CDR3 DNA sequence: TGTGCCAGCAGTTACCTTGGTGGAGGGTTAGCCGGGGAGCTGTTTTTT. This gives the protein CASSYLGGGLAGELFF.

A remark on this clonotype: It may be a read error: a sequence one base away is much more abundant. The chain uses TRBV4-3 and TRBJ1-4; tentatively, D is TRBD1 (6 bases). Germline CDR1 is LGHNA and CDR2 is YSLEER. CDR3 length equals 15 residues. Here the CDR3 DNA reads TGCGACAGCAGCCAAGATGGCAGGGGCCGGGAAAAACTGTTTTTT. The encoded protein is CDSSQDGRGREKLFF.

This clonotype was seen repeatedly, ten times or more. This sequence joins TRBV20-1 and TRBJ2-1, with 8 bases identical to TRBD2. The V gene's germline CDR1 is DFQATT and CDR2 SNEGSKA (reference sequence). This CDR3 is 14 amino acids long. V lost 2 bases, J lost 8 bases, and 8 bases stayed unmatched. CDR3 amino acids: CSARPGLVLYEQFF. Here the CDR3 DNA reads TGCAGTGCTAGACCGGGACTAGTGTTGTATGAGCAGTTCTTC.

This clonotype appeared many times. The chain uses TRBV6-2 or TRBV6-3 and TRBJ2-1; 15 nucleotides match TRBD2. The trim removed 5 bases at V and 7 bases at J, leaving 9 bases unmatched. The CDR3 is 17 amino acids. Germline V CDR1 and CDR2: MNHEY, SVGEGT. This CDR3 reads CASSTIGLAGGPNEQFF. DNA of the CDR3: TGTGCCAGCAGTACTATCGGACTAGCGGGGGGGCCGAATGAGCAGTTCTTC.

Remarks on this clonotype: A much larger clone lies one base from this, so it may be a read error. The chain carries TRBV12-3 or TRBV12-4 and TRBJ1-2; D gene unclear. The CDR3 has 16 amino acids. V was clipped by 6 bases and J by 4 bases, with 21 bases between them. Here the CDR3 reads CASSRPWEEDSYGYTF. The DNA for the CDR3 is TGTGCCAGCAGCCGACCCTGGGAGGAGGATAGCTATGGCTACACCTTC.

CDR3 residues: CASSLNSKAYDGYTF. CDR3 DNA sequence: TGTGCCAGCAGTTTAAATAGTAAGGCCTACGATGGCTACACCTTC. The V and J genes are TRBV27 and TRBJ1-2, with D hard to call. Trimming removed 2 bases at V and 6 bases at J, with 16 bases between. The CDR3 sequence is 15 residues long. Per the germline V gene, CDR1 is MNHEY and CDR2 is SMNVEV (reference sequence).